This T cell receptor (beta chain) emerged from a study of CD8 T cells in Susac syndrome. Whole-study findings and limits: The CD4+ T cell repertoires in Susac syndrome did not show any clonal expansion.

Sequencing targeted TCR beta in T cells from blood (CD8+ and CD4+). Random hexamers primed reverse transcription of about 0.45 to 1 ug RNA. MiXCR, applied by TCRdb to the immunoSEQ multiplex PCR reads, yields one record per CDR3 protein. The sample records 77,000 or so distinct CDR3 sequences, under 95% being singletons. Germline CDR1 MDHEN, CDR2 SYDVKM. V shed 6 bases and J 5 bases; nucleotides not matched to a gene: 8. The CDR3 runs 15 residues. Turning to this clonotype: The antigen is undetermined.

This receptor was obtained from a human donor with Susac syndrome. The V gene is TRBV28, the J gene TRBJ2-1; TRBD2 agrees at 9 bases. The sequenced material came from CD4+ T cells from PBMCs. CDR3 in amino acids: CASSQRAGGHNEQFF. CDR3 sequence (DNA): TGTGCCAGCAGCCAGCGTGCGGGGGGGCACAATGAGCAGTTCTTC.